A selection of T cell receptor beta chains follows, all from one sample in a study of identical twins. MiXCR was run by TCRdb on the 5' RACE reads, yielding one entry per CDR3 protein. The repertoire holds about 690,000 distinct CDR3 sequences, with approximately 21% as singletons. These data also featured in a second study, about T cells expressing NK-cell markers.

The source material was PBMCs. These TCRs come from a woman between 18 and 30 years old in good health. The CDR3 runs from the conserved cysteine through the conserved F or W. The D gene is left open where the match is weak. Size is stated for part of the rows, as once, few or many counts, or as a class when the clone is expanded.

V gene: TRBV29-1
D gene: .
J gene: TRBJ1-3
clone size: few
CDR3 DNA: TGCAGCGTCCGACAGGCAAACACCATATATTTT
CDR3 protein: CSVRQANTIYF

V gene: TRBV11-2
D gene: .
J gene: TRBJ2-7
clone size: .
CDR3 DNA: TGTGCCAGCAGCTTACTCGACTTTCGGGACGAGCAGTACTTC
CDR3 protein: CASSLLDFRDEQYF

V gene: TRBV20-1
D gene: TRBD2
J gene: TRBJ2-3
clone size: many
CDR3 DNA: TGCAGTGCTAGCGGGAGGGCCCTTCGAGATACGCAGTATTTT
CDR3 protein: CSASGRALRDTQYF

V gene: TRBV12-3/TRBV12-4
D gene: .
J gene: TRBJ2-1
clone size: once
CDR3 DNA: TGTGCCAGCAGGGTTCAGGAGACCTACAATGAGCAGTTCTTC
CDR3 protein: CASRVQETYNEQFF

V gene: TRBV12-3/TRBV12-4
D gene: TRBD2
J gene: TRBJ2-7
clone size: .
CDR3 DNA: TGTGCCAGCACGGACGGGGGGGAAGACCGCGAGCAGTACTTC
CDR3 protein: CASTDGGEDREQYF

V gene: TRBV4-3
D gene: .
J gene: TRBJ2-6
clone size: .
CDR3 DNA: TGCGCCAGCAGCCAAGAAAGATGGTTATCGGGGGTCGGGGCCAACGTCCTGACTTTC
CDR3 protein: CASSQERWLSGVGANVLTF

V gene: TRBV6-5
D gene: .
J gene: TRBJ2-7
clone size: few
CDR3 DNA: TGTGCCAGCAGTTACGTGGGGCACGAGCAGTACTTC
CDR3 protein: CASSYVGHEQYF

V gene: TRBV11-2
D gene: TRBD1
J gene: TRBJ2-7
clone size: .
CDR3 DNA: TGTGCCAGCAGCTCATATACAGGGGGCTCCTACGAGCAGTACTTC
CDR3 protein: CASSSYTGGSYEQYF

V gene: TRBV12-3/TRBV12-4
D gene: .
J gene: TRBJ2-1
clone size: .
CDR3 DNA: TGTGCCAGCAGTCCCTGGACCCTAGTCATGTTCTTC
CDR3 protein: CASSPWTLVMFF

V gene: TRBV4-2
D gene: .
J gene: TRBJ2-1
clone size: few
CDR3 DNA: TGTGCCAGCAGCCAAGAGCCTAGCGCTTCCTACAATGAGCAGTTCTTC
CDR3 protein: CASSQEPSASYNEQFF

V gene: TRBV6-2/TRBV6-3
D gene: .
J gene: TRBJ2-1
clone size: many
CDR3 DNA: TGTGCCAGCAGTTACTCGATAGATCTCCATGAGCAGTTCTTC
CDR3 protein: CASSYSIDLHEQFF

V gene: TRBV4-1
D gene: TRBD2
J gene: TRBJ2-1
clone size: once
CDR3 DNA: TGCGCCAGCAGCCCAGGACTAGCGGGAGGTATTGAGCAGTTCTTC
CDR3 protein: CASSPGLAGGIEQFF

V gene: TRBV10-3
D gene: .
J gene: TRBJ2-1
clone size: .
CDR3 DNA: TGTGCCATCTCTAGGGGGGTAAACAATGAGCAGTTCTTC
CDR3 protein: CAISRGVNNEQFF

V gene: TRBV7-2
D gene: .
J gene: TRBJ2-1
clone size: .
CDR3 DNA: TGTGCCAGCAGCTTGGAACCGGGAAGGAGGAATGAGCAGTTCTTC
CDR3 protein: CASSLEPGRRNEQFF

V gene: TRBV5-1
D gene: .
J gene: TRBJ2-2
clone size: few
CDR3 DNA: TGCGCCAGCAGCTTGGGGTTACCGGGGTACGGCGGGGAGCTGTTTTTT
CDR3 protein: CASSLGLPGYGGELFF

V gene: TRBV7-6
D gene: .
J gene: TRBJ2-2
clone size: few
CDR3 DNA: TGTGCCAGCAGCTCCCCCCTTGAAGGGGGGAACACCGGGGAGCTGTTTTTT
CDR3 protein: CASSSPLEGGNTGELFF

V gene: TRBV2
D gene: TRBD1
J gene: TRBJ2-3
clone size: .
CDR3 DNA: TGTGCCAGCAATCCGGGACAGGGCTTTGGTTACGATACGCAGTATTTT
CDR3 protein: CASNPGQGFGYDTQYF

V gene: TRBV7-3
D gene: .
J gene: TRBJ2-7
clone size: .
CDR3 DNA: TGTGCCAGCAGCACGCAGGGTATGGAGAACGAGCAGTACTTC
CDR3 protein: CASSTQGMENEQYF

V gene: TRBV18
D gene: .
J gene: TRBJ2-2
clone size: .
CDR3 DNA: TGTGCCAGCTCACCAGTTTCCCCAGGGAGTATCTCCGGGGAGCTGTTTTTT
CDR3 protein: CASSPVSPGSISGELFF

V gene: TRBV6-1
D gene: TRBD2
J gene: TRBJ2-1
clone size: .
CDR3 DNA: TGTGCCAGCAGCCCCAGGGCTAGCGGGGGGTGGAATGAGCAGTTCTTC
CDR3 protein: CASSPRASGGWNEQFF

V gene: TRBV6-2/TRBV6-3
D gene: TRBD1
J gene: TRBJ1-5
clone size: .
CDR3 DNA: TGTGCCAGCAGTTACTCTGGCAGGGGGCTGGTTTCGTCTAGTCAGCCCCAGCATTTT
CDR3 protein: CASSYSGRGLVSSSQPQHF

V gene: TRBV20-1
D gene: .
J gene: TRBJ2-4
clone size: few
CDR3 DNA: TGCAGTGCTAGGCCCAGTCTCGGCATTCAGTACTTC
CDR3 protein: CSARPSLGIQYF

V gene: TRBV5-5
D gene: .
J gene: TRBJ2-3
clone size: few
CDR3 DNA: TGTGCCAGCAGCCCGGGACACGCAGATACGCAGTATTTT
CDR3 protein: CASSPGHADTQYF

V gene: TRBV20-1
D gene: .
J gene: TRBJ1-2
clone size: few
CDR3 DNA: TGCAGTGCTCTATCAACTGGAGTAGGCTATGGCTACACCTTC
CDR3 protein: CSALSTGVGYGYTF

V gene: TRBV7-9
D gene: .
J gene: TRBJ1-4
clone size: .
CDR3 DNA: TGTGCCAGCAGCTTACTAAGGGAAAAACTGTTTTTT
CDR3 protein: CASSLLREKLFF

V gene: TRBV9
D gene: .
J gene: TRBJ2-1
clone size: few
CDR3 DNA: TGTGCCAGCAGCGGACAGGCCCCGGATAGACAGTTCTTC
CDR3 protein: CASSGQAPDRQFF

V gene: TRBV7-9
D gene: TRBD1
J gene: TRBJ2-3
clone size: .
CDR3 DNA: TGTGCCAGCAGCTCACAGCGGGACAGGGACGTTACGCAGTATTTT
CDR3 protein: CASSSQRDRDVTQYF

V gene: TRBV6-5
D gene: .
J gene: TRBJ2-7
clone size: few
CDR3 DNA: TGTGCCAGCAGTTACCAAGGGTGGGCCTACGAGCAGTACTTC
CDR3 protein: CASSYQGWAYEQYF

V gene: TRBV20-1
D gene: .
J gene: TRBJ1-1
clone size: few
CDR3 DNA: TGCAGTGCGGAACCAGACAGTCAGAACACTGAAGCTTTCTTT
CDR3 protein: CSAEPDSQNTEAFF

V gene: TRBV7-2
D gene: .
J gene: TRBJ2-7
clone size: few
CDR3 DNA: TGTGCCAGCAGCCGACAGGTTACCTACGAGCAGTACTTC
CDR3 protein: CASSRQVTYEQYF

V gene: TRBV12-3/TRBV12-4
D gene: .
J gene: TRBJ2-7
clone size: few
CDR3 DNA: TGTGCCACCACCTTAAGGGGGGGAGATTTGTCCTACGAGCAGTACTTC
CDR3 protein: CATTLRGGDLSYEQYF

V gene: TRBV5-6
D gene: .
J gene: TRBJ2-7
clone size: few
CDR3 DNA: TGTGCCAGCAGCTTGGGACTACTAAGCTCCTACGAGCAGTACTTC
CDR3 protein: CASSLGLLSSYEQYF